These 27 T cell receptor beta chains originate from one sample sequenced in a study of OX40 agonist ivuxolimab in advanced cancers. Assay: immunoSEQ multiplex PCR; the TCRdb copy retains only in-frame clones and omits some. Of 55,000 to 65,000 clones in the sample, 87% were seen once. Sequences were derived from CD4+ or CD8+ T cells sorted from blood, sampled in a trial of the OX40 agonist ivuxolimab. These receptors all come from an adult with an advanced solid tumor such as melanoma, head and neck, liver or kidney cancer.

The chain couples TRBV19 to TRBJ2-5; tentative D call: TRBD2 (5 bases). Per germline, CDR1 LNHDA and CDR2 SQIVND (reference sequence). The germline V and J ends were trimmed by 1 base and 5 bases, with 8 bases remaining between them. This CDR3 is 13 amino acids long. Written as DNA, the CDR3 is TGTGCCAGTAGTATAGGAGGGTTCGAGACCCAGTACTTC. This codes for CASSIGGFETQYF.

The genes are TRBV5-8 and TRBJ2-5; 11 bases are shared with TRBD1. The CDR3 sequence is 14 residues long. Germline assignment: CDR1 SGHTS and CDR2 YDEGEE. Losses at the gene ends were 4 bases for V and 4 bases for J; bases not matched to a gene: 3. The CDR3 sequence is CASSGGQGGETQYF. The CDR3 DNA reads as TGTGCCAGCAGCGGGGGACAGGGGGGAGAGACCCAGTACTTC.

The J gene is TRBJ2-7, the V gene TRBV28; D is undetermined. The V end lost 7 bases, the J end lost 3 bases, and 7 bases lay between the germline ends. The CDR3 runs 11 residues. CDR1 and CDR2 (germline): MDHEN, SYDVKM. Here the CDR3 DNA reads TGTGCCAGCACGTTGGGCTACGAGCAGTACTTC. It codes for CASTLGYEQYF.

V usage is TRBV5-4 and J usage is TRBJ1-2; 7 bases map to TRBD1. V was clipped by 4 bases and J by 5 bases; unmatched bases: 2. The V gene's germline CDR1 is SGHNT and CDR2 YYREEE (reference sequence). This CDR3 contains 12 residues. In DNA, the CDR3 is TGTGCCAGCAGCCGGGACAGATATGGCTACACCTTC. Residues: CASSRDRYGYTF.

This clone appeared a single time. The chain couples TRBV5-5 to TRBJ1-2; D remains unclear. The V and J ends lost 0 bases and 1 base respectively, with 10 bases between them. Germline V gene sequence: CDR1 SGHKS, CDR2 YYEKEE (reference sequence). This CDR3 has 15 residues. CDR3 region: CASSLVASYNYGYTF. The CDR3, as DNA: TGTGCCAGCAGCTTGGTGGCCAGTTATAACTATGGCTACACCTTC.

The chain recombines TRBV6-5 with TRBJ1-6; possible D gene TRBD1, 6 bases. V lost 7 bases, J lost 5 bases, and 9 bases lay in between. CDR1 is MNHEY, CDR2 SVGAGI, per germline. The CDR3 has 13 residues. The CDR3 DNA is TGTGCCAGCAAAACAGGGAATAATTCACCCCTCCACTTT. It is translated as CASKTGNNSPLHF.

As DNA, the CDR3 is TGCGCCAGCAGCCTTGGGGACATCGGGGGGCAGTACTTC. Its translation is CASSLGDIGGQYF. This chain links TRBV4-1 with TRBJ2-7; D may match TRBD1 or TRBD2 (6 bases each). Germline values: CDR1 MGHRA, CDR2 YSYEKL. V was clipped by 4 bases and J by 9 bases, with 16 bases between them. CDR3 size: 13 residues.

The chain has TRBV19 and TRBJ2-3; D uncertain. V lost 3 bases and J lost 2, with 15 bases in between. The CDR3 covers 16 residues. Germline lookup yields CDR1 LNHDA and CDR2 SQIVND (reference sequence). The CDR3 DNA reads as TGTGCCAGTAGTATGGCCTGGCCTCGCAACACAGATACGCAGTATTTT. This sequence encodes CASSMAWPRNTDTQYF.

This chain joins TRBV18 and TRBJ2-5; 8 bases line up with TRBD1. The CDR3 has 16 amino acids. Trimming removed 0 bases from V and 5 bases from J; junction bases left unmatched: 8. The germline V gene has CDR1 KGHSH and CDR2 LQKENI. The CDR3 DNA reads as TGTGCCAGCTCACCACCTGGGTCAGGGGGCAAGGAGACCCAGTACTTC. This gives the protein CASSPPGSGGKETQYF.

This chain connects TRBV11-2 to TRBJ1-4; unclear D gene. This CDR3 region has 14 residues. In germline, CDR1 is SGHAT, CDR2 FQNNGV. V was clipped by 0 bases and J by 5 bases, with 7 bases between them. In DNA form, the CDR3 reads TGTGCCAGCAGCTTAGATCTGGCGAATGAAAAACTGTTTTTT. It translates to CASSLDLANEKLFF.

The chain has TRBV19 and TRBJ1-1; D call uncertain. With 2 bases removed from V and 3 bases from J, the gap between germline ends came to 10 bases. CDR3 length: 14 amino acids. CDR1 and CDR2 (germline): LNHDA, SQIVND (reference sequence). CDR3 protein: CASSIYVGYTEAFF. The CDR3 DNA reads TGTGCCAGTAGTATATACGTAGGGTACACTGAAGCTTTCTTT.

For this clone: A read error may account for a junction end that differs from germline. This sequence joins TRBV9 and TRBJ2-5, with a possible D match to TRBD2 (5 bases). The CDR3 totals 11 residues. The germline V gene encodes CDR1 SGDLS and CDR2 YYNGEE. The CDR3 nucleotides are TGTGCCAGCAGCGTAGAACTAGGGCTCAACTTC. This encodes CASSVELGLNF.

The chain recombines TRBV6-4 with TRBJ1-6, with TRBD1 matching 8 bases. Losses at the gene ends were 3 bases for V and 9 bases for J; bases not matched to a gene: 4. The germline gives CDR1 MRHNA, CDR2 SNTAGT. This CDR3 has 14 amino acids. The CDR3 here is CASSESGGGSPLHF. CDR3 sequence (DNA): TGTGCCAGCAGTGAGTCAGGGGGCGGTTCACCCCTCCACTTT.

The V and J genes are TRBV11-2 and TRBJ2-2; 13 nucleotides align to TRBD2. Germline V gives CDR1 SGHAT, CDR2 FQNNGV. Unmatched junction bases numbered 6, after V lost 5 bases and J lost 3 bases. This CDR3 spans 17 amino acids. The DNA for the CDR3 is TGTGCCAGCAGCCTACTAGCGGGAGGGCCGGACACCGGGGAGCTGTTTTTT. Amino acids: CASSLLAGGPDTGELFF.

The sample holds one count of this clone. The gene calls are TRBV4-2 and TRBJ2-2, with 8 bases matching TRBD2. The trim removed 6 bases at V and 1 base at J, leaving 7 bases unmatched. Looked up from germline, CDR1 is LGHNA and CDR2 is YNFKEQ. The CDR3 runs to 16 residues. In nucleotides, the CDR3 is TGTGCCAGCAGGACCGGGGGGGTTCGGAACACCGGGGAGCTGTTTTTT. Translating it yields CASRTGGVRNTGELFF.

The chain links TRBV5-1 to TRBJ2-1; tentatively, D is TRBD2 (6 bases). This CDR3 is 16 amino acids long. Trimming took off 4 bases at V and 0 bases at J, with 14 bases between the two ends. Germline loops: CDR1 SGHRS, CDR2 YFSETQ. CDR3 DNA sequence: TGCGCCAGCAGCGAAGGTGCGGGGCCCTCCTACAATGAGCAGTTCTTC. Translation gives CASSEGAGPSYNEQFF.

The chain combines TRBV7-9 with TRBJ2-1; 9 bases line up with TRBD2. J gave up 15 bases and V 0 bases, and 9 bases lay outside the gene matches. Germline CDR1 and CDR2: SEHNR and FQNEAQ (reference sequence). The CDR3 has 14 residues. As DNA, the CDR3 is TGTGCCAGCAGCTTAGCGGCCGGGCGGGAGGGCACGTTCTTC. Its protein is CASSLAAGREGTFF.

The rearrangement joins TRBV28 to TRBJ2-1; no firm D call. V gave up 6 bases and J gave up 7 bases, with 7 bases separating them. Germline CDR1 MDHEN, CDR2 SYDVKM. This CDR3 comprises 11 residues. In DNA form, the CDR3 reads TGTGCCAGCAGCTTCAGGAATGAGCAGTTCTTC. This encodes CASSFRNEQFF.

The chain recombines TRBV4-2 with TRBJ1-1; unclear D gene. Germline CDR1 LGHNA, CDR2 YNFKEQ. The V and J ends lost 1 base and 6 bases respectively, with 24 bases between them. The CDR3 spans 18 residues. For the CDR3, the DNA is TGTGCCAGCAGCCAAGGGATGATTCTAGGAAGCATATCGGCTGAAGCTTTCTTT. Translating it yields CASSQGMILGSISAEAFF.

The chain combines TRBV6-4 with TRBJ2-3; possibly TRBD1 for D (6 bases). This CDR3 is built from 15 residues. The V gene lost 7 bases and the J gene lost 2 bases, with 16 bases spanning the gap. Looked up from germline, CDR1 is MRHNA and CDR2 is SNTAGT. The chain's CDR3 is CASNHTGSLTDTQYF. As DNA, the CDR3 is TGTGCCAGCAACCACACAGGGTCTCTCACAGATACGCAGTATTTT.

In this sample, this clone turned up once. The chain recombines TRBV7-9 with TRBJ1-3, with D perhaps matching TRBD1 (6 bases). Trimming cost V 3 bases and J 10 bases, with 10 bases left between them. CDR1 is SEHNR, CDR2 FQNEAQ, per germline (reference sequence). The CDR3 sequence is 12 residues long. The CDR3 coding sequence is TGTGCCAGCAGCTTGAGGGGGGCGACCATATATTTT. Amino acids: CASSLRGATIYF.

This chain links TRBV7-2 with TRBJ2-1; the D gene is possibly TRBD2 (5 bases). The CDR3 is made up of 19 amino acids. Trimming stripped 4 bases from V and 0 bases from J, with 22 bases between. Germline CDR1 SGHTA, CDR2 FQGNSA. This chain's CDR3 is CASSYLWTRRTRSYNEQFF. The CDR3 DNA follows: TGTGCCAGCAGCTACCTTTGGACTCGACGAACCCGCTCCTACAATGAGCAGTTCTTC. Full variable domain (rest looked up from reference TRBV7-2 and TRBJ2-1): GAGVSQSPSNKVTEKGKDVELRCDPISGHTALYWYRQSLGQGLEFLIYFQGNSAPDKSGLPSDRFSAERTGGSVSTLTIQRTQQEDSAVYLCASSYLWTRRTRSYNEQFFGPGTRLTVL.

The rearrangement links TRBV6-5 to TRBJ2-7; 8 positions match TRBD1. The V and J ends lost 0 bases and 5 bases, in that order; junction bases with no gene match: 3. Germline loops: CDR1 MNHEY, CDR2 SVGAGI. The CDR3 has 14 amino acids. CDR3 residues: CASSYSRTGNEQYF. The CDR3 coding sequence is TGTGCCAGCAGTTACTCCCGGACAGGGAACGAGCAGTACTTC.

This clone was seen a few times. The chain joins TRBV6-1 to TRBJ1-1; D ambiguous. V shed 2 bases and J shed 9 bases, with 13 bases lying between them. Per germline, CDR1 MNHNS and CDR2 SASEGT. This CDR3 has 13 amino acids. The CDR3 loop reads CASSEREDGKAFF. The CDR3 coding sequence is TGTGCCAGCAGTGAAAGGGAAGACGGAAAAGCTTTCTTT.

V gene TRBV7-9 combines with J gene TRBJ1-4; D is undetermined. V lost 0 bases and J lost 1, with 3 bases in between. This CDR3 has 14 amino acids. The V gene's germline CDR1 is SEHNR and CDR2 FQNEAQ (reference sequence). CDR3 in amino acids: CASSLAGTNEKLFF. For the CDR3, the DNA is TGTGCCAGCAGCTTAGCCGGAACTAATGAAAAACTGTTTTTT.

The chain combines TRBV30 with TRBJ1-4; tentative D call: TRBD1 (5 bases). CDR3 length: 12 residues. From germline, CDR1 is GTSNPN and CDR2 SVGIG (reference sequence). V gave up 4 bases and J gave up 4 bases, with 7 bases separating them. CDR3 amino acids: CAWKGINEKLFF. The CDR3 DNA follows: TGTGCCTGGAAGGGGATTAATGAAAAACTGTTTTTT.

The J gene is TRBJ1-2, the V gene TRBV14; 10 bases match TRBD1. The germline V gene encodes CDR1 SGHDN and CDR2 FVKESK. J gave up 4 bases and V 2 bases, and 4 bases lay outside the gene matches. This CDR3 spans 15 amino acids. This chain's CDR3 is CASSQLGQGTYGYTF. The CDR3 DNA reads TGTGCCAGCAGCCAATTGGGACAGGGGACCTATGGCTACACCTTC.